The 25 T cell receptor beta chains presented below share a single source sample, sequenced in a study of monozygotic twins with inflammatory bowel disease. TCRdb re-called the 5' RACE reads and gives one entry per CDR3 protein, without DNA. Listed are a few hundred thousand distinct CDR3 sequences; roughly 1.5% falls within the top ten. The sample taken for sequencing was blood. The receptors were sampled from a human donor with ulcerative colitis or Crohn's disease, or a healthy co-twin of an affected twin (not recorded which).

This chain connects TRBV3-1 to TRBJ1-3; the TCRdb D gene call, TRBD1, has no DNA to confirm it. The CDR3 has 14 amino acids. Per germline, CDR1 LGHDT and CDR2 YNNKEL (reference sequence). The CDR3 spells CASSPGHLRATIYF.

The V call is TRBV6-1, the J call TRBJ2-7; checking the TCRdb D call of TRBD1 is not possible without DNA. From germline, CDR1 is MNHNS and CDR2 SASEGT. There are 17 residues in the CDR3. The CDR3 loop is CASSPTALGPTMDEQYF.

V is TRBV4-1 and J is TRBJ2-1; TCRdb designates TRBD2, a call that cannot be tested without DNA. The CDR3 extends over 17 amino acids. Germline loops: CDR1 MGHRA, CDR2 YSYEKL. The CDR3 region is CASSPEGRGAFVNEQFF.

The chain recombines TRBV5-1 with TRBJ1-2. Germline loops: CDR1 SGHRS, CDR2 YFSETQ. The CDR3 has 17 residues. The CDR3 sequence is CASSFLWVGSAHYGYTF.

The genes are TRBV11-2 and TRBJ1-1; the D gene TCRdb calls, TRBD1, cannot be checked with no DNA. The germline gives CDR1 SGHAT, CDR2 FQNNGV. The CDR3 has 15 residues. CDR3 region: CASSTRQGQVGGGFF.

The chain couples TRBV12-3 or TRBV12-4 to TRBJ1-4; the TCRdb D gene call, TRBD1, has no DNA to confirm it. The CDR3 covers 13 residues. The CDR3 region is CAIRQGFNEKLFF.

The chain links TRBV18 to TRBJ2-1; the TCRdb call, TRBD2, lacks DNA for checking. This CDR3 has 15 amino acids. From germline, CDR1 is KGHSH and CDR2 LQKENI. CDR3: CASSPKKTSQGEQFF.

CDR3: CASRLGHSNEKLFF. The rearrangement links TRBV7-2 to TRBJ1-4; TCRdb's D call, TRBD1, is unchecked because there is no DNA. Germline lookup yields CDR1 SGHTA and CDR2 FQGNSA. The CDR3 loop spans 14 amino acids.

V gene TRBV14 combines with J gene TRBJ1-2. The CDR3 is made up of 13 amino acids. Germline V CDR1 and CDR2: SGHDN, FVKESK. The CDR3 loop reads CASSPRTRDGYTF.

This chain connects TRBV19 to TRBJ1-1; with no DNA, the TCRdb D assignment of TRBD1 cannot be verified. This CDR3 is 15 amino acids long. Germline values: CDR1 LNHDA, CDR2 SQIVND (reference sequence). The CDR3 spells CASSIFGQGSTEAFF. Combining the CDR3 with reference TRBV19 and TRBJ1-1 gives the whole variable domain DGGITQSPKYLFRKEGQNVTLSCEQNLNHDAMYWYRQDPGQGLRLIYYSQIVNDFQKGDIAEGYSVSREKKESFPLTVTSAQKNPTAFYLCASSIFGQGSTEAFFGQGTRLTVV.

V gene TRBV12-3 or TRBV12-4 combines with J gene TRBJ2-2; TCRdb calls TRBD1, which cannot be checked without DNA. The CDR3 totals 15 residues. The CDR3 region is CASSSFYRGTGELFF.

The CDR3 loop is CASSLVVEVTEAFF. This rearrangement joins TRBV5-5 to TRBJ1-1. The germline V gene encodes CDR1 SGHKS and CDR2 YYEKEE (reference sequence). CDR3 length: 14 amino acids.

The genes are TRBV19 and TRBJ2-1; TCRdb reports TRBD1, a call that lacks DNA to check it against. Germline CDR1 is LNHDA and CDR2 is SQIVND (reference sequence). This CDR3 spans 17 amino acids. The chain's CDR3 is CASSTQQGVGSYNEQFF. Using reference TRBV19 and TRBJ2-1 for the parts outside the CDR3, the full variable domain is DGGITQSPKYLFRKEGQNVTLSCEQNLNHDAMYWYRQDPGQGLRLIYYSQIVNDFQKGDIAEGYSVSREKKESFPLTVTSAQKNPTAFYLCASSTQQGVGSYNEQFFGPGTRLTVL.

The CDR3 loop reads CASSSLGTRPYEQYF. This chain connects TRBV27 to TRBJ2-7; TCRdb proposes TRBD1, but this gene call is untestable without DNA. In germline, CDR1 is MNHEY, CDR2 SMNVEV (reference sequence). The CDR3 is 15 amino acids.

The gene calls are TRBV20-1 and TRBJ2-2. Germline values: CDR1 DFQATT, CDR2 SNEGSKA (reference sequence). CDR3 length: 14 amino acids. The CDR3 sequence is CSARRIQNTGELFF.

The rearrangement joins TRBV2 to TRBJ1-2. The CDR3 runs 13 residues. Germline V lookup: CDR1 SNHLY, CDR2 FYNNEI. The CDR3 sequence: CASSKDNNYGYTF.

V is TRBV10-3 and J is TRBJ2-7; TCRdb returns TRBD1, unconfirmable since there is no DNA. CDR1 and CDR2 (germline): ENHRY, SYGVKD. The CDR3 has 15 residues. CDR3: CAIRLPGQGTYEQYF.

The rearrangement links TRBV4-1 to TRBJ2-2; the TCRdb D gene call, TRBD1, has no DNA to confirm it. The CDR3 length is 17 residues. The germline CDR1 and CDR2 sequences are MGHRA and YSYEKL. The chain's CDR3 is CASSQDRGTERTGELFF.

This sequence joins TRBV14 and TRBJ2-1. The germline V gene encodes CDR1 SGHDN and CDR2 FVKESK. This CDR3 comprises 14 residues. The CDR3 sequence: CASSQDFGENEQFF.

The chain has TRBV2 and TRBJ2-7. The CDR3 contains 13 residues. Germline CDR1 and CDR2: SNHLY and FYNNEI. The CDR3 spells CASSGESYYEQYF.

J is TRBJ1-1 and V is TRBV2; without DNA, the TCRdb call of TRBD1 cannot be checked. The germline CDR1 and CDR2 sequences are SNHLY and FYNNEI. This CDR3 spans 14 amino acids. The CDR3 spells CASSGDRGVGEAFF.

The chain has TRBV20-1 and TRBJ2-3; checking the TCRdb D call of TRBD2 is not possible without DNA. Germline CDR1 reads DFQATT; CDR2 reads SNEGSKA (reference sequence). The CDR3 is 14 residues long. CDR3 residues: CSARKRAVTDTQYF.

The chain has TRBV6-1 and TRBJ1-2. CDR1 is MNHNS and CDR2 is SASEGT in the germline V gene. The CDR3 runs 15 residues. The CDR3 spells CASSQPTGPFYGYTF.

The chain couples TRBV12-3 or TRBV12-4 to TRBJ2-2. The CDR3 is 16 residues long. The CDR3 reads CASSLRRQANTGELFF.

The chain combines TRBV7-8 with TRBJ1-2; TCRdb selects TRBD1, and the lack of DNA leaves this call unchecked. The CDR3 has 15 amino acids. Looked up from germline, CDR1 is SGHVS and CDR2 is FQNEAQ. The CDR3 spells CASSVLGAGDYGYTF.